This TCR beta chain was recovered during a study of PD-L1 blockade in urothelial cancer. About the study: Each participant's history included 0 to 3 prior chemotherapy regimens. Blood underwent analysis 3 weeks (second dose) and 6 weeks after treatment began.

This table comes from immunoSEQ multiplex PCR, and its TCRdb copy is limited to in-frame clones, with some not included. This sample has over 14,000 clones, with roughly 90% found just once. All patients carried locally advanced or metastatic urothelial carcinoma. The germline CDR1 and CDR2 sequences are LNHDA and SQIVND (reference sequence). This CDR3 spans 14 amino acids. V lost 6 bases, J lost 8 bases, and 6 bases stayed unmatched. The chain links TRBV19 to TRBJ1-6; TRBD1 matches at 8 bases. The clonotype originates from a man aged 70 or older with urothelial cancer. Sequences were derived from PBMCs, sampled around atezolizumab (anti-PD-L1) treatment. This CDR3 is CASSMGQDDSPLHF. The CDR3 DNA reads as TGTGCCAGTAGCATGGGACAGGACGATTCACCCCTCCACTTT.